A single sample gave rise to the 7 T cell receptor beta chains below, sequenced in a study of blood T cell repertoires in COVID-19 (dated by TCRdb to 2019 to 2021). Preparation of the library involved the immunoSEQ multiplex PCR assay. TCRdb obtained this table from immuneACCESS and retained in-frame rearrangements with V and J assigned. These tables miss some clones; where compared with another copy, unresolved V genes account for less than half of the shortfall, and the remainder is unexplained. The sample data list approximately 470,000 clones, and roughly 87% of these were observed just once. Together, the top ten hold roughly 0.7% of the sample. Sequencing was carried out using PBMCs or T cells enriched from blood (not recorded which). Source of these receptors: a woman younger than 35 who had recovered from COVID-19.

This clone was picked up a small number of times. CDR3 sequence reads: CASSKTGDQPQHF. The CDR3 coding sequence is TGTGCCAGTAGTAAGACAGGGGATCAGCCCCAGCATTTT. The chain joins TRBV19 to TRBJ1-5; 8 bases align to TRBD1. The CDR3 is 13 residues long. CDR1 and CDR2 from the germline V gene are LNHDA and SQIVND (reference sequence). V lost 4 bases to trimming and J lost 5 bases; unmatched junction nucleotides: 1.

The chain has TRBV29-1 and TRBJ2-1; 9 positions match TRBD1. Germline values: CDR1 SQVTM, CDR2 ANQGSEA. J was trimmed by 7 bases and V by 4 bases; bases with no gene match: 5. The CDR3 is made up of 13 amino acids. This CDR3 is CSVGTGAGNEQFF. The CDR3 nucleotides are TGCAGCGTTGGGACAGGGGCCGGGAATGAGCAGTTCTTC.

This clone was recorded a few times. A much bigger clone sits one base away, suggesting this may be a read error. The genes are TRBV5-8 and TRBJ1-1; D possibly corresponds to TRBD1 (5 bases). V was pared by 4 bases and J by 8 bases, with 9 bases between. There are 11 residues in the CDR3. Germline loops: CDR1 SGHTS, CDR2 YDEGEE. In nucleotides, the CDR3 is TGTGCCAGCAGCCTGAACAGGGAAGCTTTCTTT. This codes for CASSLNREAFF.

The chain employs TRBV5-6 and TRBJ2-3; TRBD2 agrees at 8 bases. The CDR3 contains 15 residues. The trim removed 4 bases at V and 5 bases at J, leaving 9 bases unmatched. Germline V CDR1 and CDR2: SGHDT, YYEEEE. The CDR3 is CASSGPGGPGDTQYF. DNA of the CDR3: TGTGCCAGCAGCGGCCCGGGGGGGCCCGGAGATACGCAGTATTTT. Based on the CDR3 plus reference TRBV5-6 and TRBJ2-3, the full variable domain is DAGVTQSPTHLIKTRGQQVTLRCSPKSGHDTVSWYQQALGQGPQFIFQYYEEEERQRGNFPDRFSGHQFPNYSSELNVNALLLGDSALYLCASSGPGGPGDTQYFGPGTRLTVL.

About this clone itself: This may come from a read error, since a much larger clone is one base off. The chain couples TRBV3-1 (or the pseudogene TRBV3-2) to TRBJ2-1, with TRBD2 matching over 14 bases. This CDR3 contains 14 residues. Trimming took 3 bases from V and 8 from J; bases not matched to a gene: 0. Germline V lookup: CDR1 LGHDT, CDR2 YNNKEL (reference sequence). The CDR3 bases are TGTGCCAGCAGCCAGGGACTAGCGGGGGATGAGCAGTTCTTC. The encoded protein is CASSQGLAGDEQFF.

In this sample, this clone turned up once. V and J are TRBV5-5 and TRBJ1-2; D is undetermined. The V end lost 0 bases, the J end lost 4 bases, and 19 bases lay between the germline ends. Germline values: CDR1 SGHKS, CDR2 YYEKEE (reference sequence). The CDR3 is 17 amino acids. CDR3 sequence (DNA): TGTGCCAGCAGCTTGGGGTCCTCCCCCCTTCGCGTCTATGGCTACACCTTC. Residues: CASSLGSSPLRVYGYTF.

The rearrangement joins TRBV7-2 to TRBJ2-3, with 10 positions matching TRBD2. J was trimmed by 5 bases and V by 2 bases; bases with no gene match: 4. This CDR3 has 15 residues. CDR1 and CDR2 from the germline V gene are SGHTA and FQGNSA. The CDR3 reads CASSLKRGGRDTQYF. In nucleotides, the CDR3 is TGTGCCAGCAGCTTAAAGCGGGGGGGCCGAGATACGCAGTATTTT.